A single T cell receptor beta chain is shown here with its context. One junction end does not reproduce the germline sequence, and a read error may be involved. TCRdb keeps only in-frame clones here, not all; method: immunoSEQ multiplex PCR. This sample carries approximately 280,000 clones, 75% to 95% of them seen once, and the ten largest clones take under 7%. These data are taken from a study of blood T cell repertoires in COVID-19. The sequenced sample consisted of peripheral blood. This TCR derives from a woman aged 30 to 39 with COVID-19, enrolled during active disease.

CDR3 in amino acids: CASSLWGRVPLNTEAFF. In nucleotides, the CDR3 is TGTGCCAGCAGTCTATGGGGCCGAGTCCCTTTGAACACTGAAGCTTTCTTT. The V gene is TRBV28, the J gene TRBJ1-1; possible D gene TRBD1, 5 bases. The CDR3 consists of 17 residues. CDR1 and CDR2 (germline): MDHEN, SYDVKM.